This T cell receptor beta chain was observed in a study of molecular identifiers for immune sequencing clone quantification. Study context: RNA from approximately 20,000 or 98,000 naive CD8 cells was split five ways in replicates, with four sequenced.

Making the bulk TCR libraries relied on previously described methods and listed TCR primers. TCRdb processed the PCR reads anew with MiXCR; each CDR3 protein has one entry. The sample has roughly 100,000 distinct CDR3 sequences; under 40% are singletons. Germline values: CDR1 SQVTM, CDR2 ANQGSEA. The V gene end was trimmed by 4 bases and the J gene end by 0 bases; junction bases not matched to a gene: 10. This CDR3 has 16 amino acids. The TCR comes from a human donor in good health. Some libraries in this study had Jurkat cell RNA spiked in. V and J are TRBV29-1 and TRBJ2-7; 9 nucleotides match TRBD1. Sequencing input: naive CD8+ T cells from blood, with Jurkat cell RNA spiked in. Subset in this sample: FACS-sorted CD8+CD4-CCR7+CD45RA+ naive T cells. CDR3 in amino acids: CSVVVWDRVISYEQYF. CDR3 in DNA: TGCAGCGTTGTGGTCTGGGACAGGGTCATCTCCTACGAGCAGTACTTC.